This T cell receptor (beta chain) emerged from a study of shared clonotypes between healthy human individuals. The DNA input per sorted-subset replicate PCR was roughly 0.2 ug, corresponding to around 28,000 T cell genomes. Some clones are missing from TCRdb's copy, which holds only in-frame ones; the method was immunoSEQ multiplex PCR. The sample lists around 2.1 million clones; about 94% were seen once. Worth noting for this clone: Its antigen is unidentified.

V was clipped by 10 bases and J by 7 bases, with 17 bases between them. The CDR3 runs 13 residues. Germline loops: CDR1 ENHRY, CDR2 SYGVKD. Findings of the study overall: Rarefaction indicated that sorted-subset sequencing remained incomplete although depth was large.

This TCR was recovered from a man between 18 and 29 years old in good health. The rearrangement joins TRBV10-3 to TRBJ2-1; a weak D match, TRBD1 (6 bases). Sequencing was carried out using naive CD4+ T cells sorted from blood. Subset indicated: CD45RA+ positively selected. The CDR3 coding sequence is TGTGCCACCGGACAGATCCCTGAGAATGAGCAGTTCTTC. Translation: CATGQIPENEQFF.